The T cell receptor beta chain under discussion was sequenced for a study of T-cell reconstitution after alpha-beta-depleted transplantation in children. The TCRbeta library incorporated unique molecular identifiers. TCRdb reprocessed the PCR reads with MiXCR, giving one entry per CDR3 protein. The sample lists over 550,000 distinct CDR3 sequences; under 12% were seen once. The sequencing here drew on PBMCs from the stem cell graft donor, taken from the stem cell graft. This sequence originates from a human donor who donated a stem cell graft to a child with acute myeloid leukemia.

CDR3 amino acids: CASSLAAGSEAFF. In DNA, the CDR3 is TGCGCCAGCAGCTTGGCGGCGGGATCTGAAGCTTTCTTT. The genes are TRBV5-1 and TRBJ1-1; no reliable D call. The CDR3 is 13 amino acids. V was pared by 0 bases and J by 6 bases, with 9 bases between. Germline CDR1 is SGHRS and CDR2 is YFSETQ.